The 5 T cell receptor beta chains below come from one sample, sequenced in a study of beta chain features in type 1 diabetes. Expressed TCRB transcripts were sequenced, since all the RNA that had been isolated was reverse transcribed. Clones were sequenced by immunoSEQ multiplex PCR, and TCRdb holds only the in-frame ones, with some missing. The sample shows hundreds of thousands of clones, roughly 16% of them seen only once. Sequenced sample: naive CD4+ T cells from blood. Receptors were obtained from a man in his late teens or twenties in good health.

This clone has only a few counts. The chain employs TRBV7-9 and TRBJ1-2, with D unresolved. Germline CDR1 is SEHNR and CDR2 is FQNEAQ (reference sequence). The CDR3 spans 14 residues. The V end was cut by 0 bases, the J end by 6 bases, with 11 bases between. The CDR3 reads CASSLAEGADGYTF. The CDR3 DNA is TGTGCCAGCAGCTTAGCGGAGGGAGCTGATGGCTACACCTTC.

The table lists this clone with a few counts. CDR3 amino acids: CASSQDSGTGVHVQPYNEQFF. Written as DNA, the CDR3 is TGTGCCAGCAGCCAAGATTCGGGGACGGGGGTCCACGTCCAACCATACAATGAGCAGTTCTTC. This chain joins TRBV4-2 and TRBJ2-1; weak D call: TRBD2 (6 bases). V was shortened by 0 bases and J by 4 bases, with 28 bases between the two germline ends. Per the germline V gene, CDR1 is LGHNA and CDR2 is YNFKEQ. CDR3 length equals 21 residues.

The chain employs TRBV9 and TRBJ1-2; TRBD1 matches at 7 bases. The CDR3 covers 16 residues. The germline V gene has CDR1 SGDLS and CDR2 YYNGEE. V lost 6 bases, J lost 7 bases, and 18 bases stayed unmatched. The DNA for the CDR3 is TGTGCCAGCACGGTTGAGGGACAGCCAGGGCAGAGTGGCTACACCTTC. Its translation: CASTVEGQPGQSGYTF. The variable domain in full, completed from reference TRBV9 and TRBJ1-2, reads DSGVTQTPKHLITATGQRVTLRCSPRSGDLSVYWYQQSLDQGLQFLIQYYNGEERAKGNILERFSAQQFPDLHSELNLSSLELGDSALYFCASTVEGQPGQSGYTFGSGTRLTVV.

The rearrangement uses TRBV18 and TRBJ2-7; D not certain. The CDR3 is 14 amino acids. Germline-derived CDR1 and CDR2 are KGHSH and LQKENI. V was shortened by 3 bases and J by 1 base, with 10 bases between the two germline ends. The chain's CDR3 is CASSPPTRSYEQYF. CDR3 coding DNA: TGTGCCAGCTCACCCCCTACGAGGTCCTACGAGCAGTACTTC. The full variable domain, its missing parts supplied by reference TRBV18 and TRBJ2-7, is NAGVMQNPRHLVRRRGQEARLRCSPMKGHSHVYWYRQLPEEGLKFMVYLQKENIIDESGMPKERFSAEFPKEGPSILRIQQVVRGDSAAYFCASSPPTRSYEQYFGPGTRLTVT.

This clone was seen more than once but under ten times. This chain uses TRBV7-3 with TRBJ1-4; 7 nucleotides align to TRBD1. Germline V CDR1 and CDR2: SGHTA, FQGTGA. The CDR3 has 13 residues. Unmatched junction bases numbered 4, after V lost 4 bases and J lost 8 bases. The CDR3 region is CASSYRQGEKLFF. Written as DNA, the CDR3 is TGTGCCAGCAGCTATAGACAGGGCGAAAAACTGTTTTTT.